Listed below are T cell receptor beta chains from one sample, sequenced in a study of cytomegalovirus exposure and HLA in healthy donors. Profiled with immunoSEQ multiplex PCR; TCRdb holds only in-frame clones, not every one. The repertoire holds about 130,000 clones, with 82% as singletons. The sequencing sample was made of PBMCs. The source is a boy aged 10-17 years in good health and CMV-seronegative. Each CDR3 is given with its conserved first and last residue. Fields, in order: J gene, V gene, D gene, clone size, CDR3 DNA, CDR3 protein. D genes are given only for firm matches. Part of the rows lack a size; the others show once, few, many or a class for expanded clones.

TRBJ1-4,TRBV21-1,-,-,TGTGCCAGCATTCCCCGGCGGGCGAATGAAAAACTGTTTTTT,CASIPRRANEKLFF
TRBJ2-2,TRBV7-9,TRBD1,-,TGTGCCAGCAGCTTCGGGACAGGGTCTACCGGGGAGCTGTTTTTT,CASSFGTGSTGELFF
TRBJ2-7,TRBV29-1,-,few,TGCAGCGTTGAACTGAACTACGAGCAGTACTTC,CSVELNYEQYF
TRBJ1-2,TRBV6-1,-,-,TGTGCCAGCAGTGGCAGGGGCGCTAACTATGGCTACACCTTC,CASSGRGANYGYTF
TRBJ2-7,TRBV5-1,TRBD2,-,TGCGCCAGCAGCTTGGACACTAGCGGGACCGAGCAGTACTTC,CASSLDTSGTEQYF
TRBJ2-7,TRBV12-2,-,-,TGTGCAAGTCGCTTAGCGCCGAGGGCCGTCCCCTACGAGCAGTACTTC,CASRLAPRAVPYEQYF
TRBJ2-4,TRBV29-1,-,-,TGCAGCGTCCTCGACGACAGGTCACAAAACATTCAGTACTTC,CSVLDDRSQNIQYF
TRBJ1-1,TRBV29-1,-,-,TGCAGCGTTGGCCACAGTCGGACTGAAGCTTTCTTT,CSVGHSRTEAFF
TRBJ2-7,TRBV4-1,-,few,TGCGCCAGCAGCCAAGGGCTAGCGAGGACTCTACTACGGGAGCAGTACTTC,CASSQGLARTLLREQYF
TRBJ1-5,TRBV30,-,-,TGTGCCTGGAGTCGGCAGGGGTCTCAGCCCCAGCATTTT,CAWSRQGSQPQHF
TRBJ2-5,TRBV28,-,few,TGTGCCAGCAGTTTACTCCAGGGGTTCCAAGAGACCCAGTACTTC,CASSLLQGFQETQYF
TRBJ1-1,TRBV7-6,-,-,TGTGCCAGCAGCTCGCAGGGGTACGGCACTGAAGCTTTCTTT,CASSSQGYGTEAFF
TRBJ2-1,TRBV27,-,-,TGTGCCAGCAGTCTTACGGGGTGGGATAGGGAGCAGTTCTTC,CASSLTGWDREQFF
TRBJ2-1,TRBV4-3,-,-,TGCGCCAGCAGCCAATTGCGAAGCGGTGAGCAGTTCTTC,CASSQLRSGEQFF